This entry features one T cell receptor (beta chain) sequence. Its matching antigen is unknown. The sample originates from a study of T cell repertoires in cytomegalovirus infection. The wider study: A matching HLA type, together with CMV infection, was signaled by public TCR beta signatures.

Study-level findings and limits: Cumulative public TCR beta family frequency identified carriers of CMV plus the relevant HLA. Clonotype analysis showed dominance of the ex vivo response by HLA-C-restricted CMV-specific TCR beta clonotypes.

TCRdb processed the reads anew with MiXCR; each CDR3 protein has one entry. The profile shows approximately 200,000 distinct CDR3 sequences, about 20% of them singletons. The sample consisted of CD8+ T cells from PBMCs. The receptor was isolated from a human donor in good health (CMV status not recorded). Some clones in this sample may be carry-over from other donors' samples.

The CDR3 DNA reads as TGCAGCGGCGGGGATGAAGCTTTCTTT. Protein: CSGGDEAFF. The V call is TRBV29-1, the J call TRBJ1-1; D is uncertain. This CDR3 comprises 9 residues. V was trimmed by 7 bases and J by 7 bases, leaving 7 bases between them. Germline V gene sequence: CDR1 SQVTM, CDR2 ANQGSEA.